This is a list of T cell receptor beta chains from one sample in a study of blood T cell repertoires in COVID-19. Clones were sequenced by immunoSEQ multiplex PCR, and TCRdb holds only the in-frame ones, with some missing. The table lists around 450,000 clones, less than 95% of them singletons. Sequenced input: PBMCs or T cells enriched from blood (not recorded which). These receptors were obtained from a man younger than 30 who had recovered from COVID-19. Both conserved end residues are part of each CDR3. Each record gives: clone size, J gene, D gene, CDR3 length, V gene, CDR3 DNA, CDR3 protein. D genes are given only for firm matches. Size is omitted from some rows. Given values are once, few, many or a class for expanded clones.

size: once; J: TRBJ2-1; D: TRBD2; length: 16; V: TRBV3-1/TRBV3-2; DNA: TGTGCCAGCAGCCGCCGGACTAGCGGGTCCTACAATGAGCAGTTCTTC; CDR3: CASSRRTSGSYNEQFF
size: once; J: TRBJ2-1; D: .; length: 12; V: TRBV19; DNA: TGTGCCAGTACCCCCGGGGGCAATGAGCAGTTCTTC; CDR3: CASTPGGNEQFF
size: .; J: TRBJ2-2; D: .; length: 14; V: TRBV25-1; DNA: TGTGCCAGCAGCTCCCAAAGGGGCACCGGGGAGCTGTTTTTT; CDR3: CASSSQRGTGELFF
size: .; J: TRBJ1-1; D: .; length: 13; V: TRBV5-1; DNA: TGCGCCAGCAAGCGTGGTGAAGCCACTGAAGCTTTCTTT; CDR3: CASKRGEATEAFF
size: .; J: TRBJ2-7; D: TRBD1; length: 15; V: TRBV2; DNA: TGTGCCAGCAGGCGTCCCGGGACAGGGAGCTACGAGCAGTACTTC; CDR3: CASRRPGTGSYEQYF
size: .; J: TRBJ2-1; D: TRBD1; length: 16; V: TRBV13; DNA: TGTGCCAGCAGCCGTACCGGGACAGGGCGATACAATGAGCAGTTCTTC; CDR3: CASSRTGTGRYNEQFF
size: .; J: TRBJ1-3; D: .; length: 19; V: TRBV2; DNA: TGTGCCAGCAGTGAGAGACAGGTTGGCCTAAAGGCCTCTGGAAACACCATATATTTT; CDR3: CASSERQVGLKASGNTIYF
size: .; J: TRBJ2-2; D: TRBD2; length: 16; V: TRBV7-9; DNA: TGTGCCAGCAGCCCCCTGGGACTAGCGGGAGGGATCGGGCTGTTTTTT; CDR3: CASSPLGLAGGIGLFF
size: once; J: TRBJ1-1; D: .; length: 12; V: TRBV28; DNA: TGTGCCAGCAACACAGGGAACACTGAAGCTTTCTTT; CDR3: CASNTGNTEAFF
size: .; J: TRBJ1-3; D: .; length: 14; V: TRBV9; DNA: TGTGCCAGCAGCGACCCAGGGGCTGGAAACACCATATATTTT; CDR3: CASSDPGAGNTIYF
size: .; J: TRBJ2-5; D: TRBD2; length: 14; V: TRBV2; DNA: TGTGCCAGCATGGTCGGGACTATCCAAGAGACCCAGTACTTC; CDR3: CASMVGTIQETQYF
size: .; J: TRBJ1-3; D: .; length: 14; V: TRBV27; DNA: TGTGCCAGCAGTTTGTCAGGATCTGGAAACACCATATATTTT; CDR3: CASSLSGSGNTIYF
size: .; J: TRBJ1-4; D: .; length: 13; V: TRBV27; DNA: TGTGCCAGCAGAGGTCAGGGTACTGAAAAACTGTTTTTT; CDR3: CASRGQGTEKLFF
size: .; J: TRBJ1-1; D: TRBD1; length: 14; V: TRBV10-2; DNA: TGCGCCAGCAGTGTGGACAGGGGGAACACTGAAGCTTTCTTT; CDR3: CASSVDRGNTEAFF
size: .; J: TRBJ2-2; D: .; length: 13; V: TRBV25-1; DNA: TGTGCCAGCATGACAGGCGGTACCGGGGAGCTGTTTTTT; CDR3: CASMTGGTGELFF
size: .; J: TRBJ1-5; D: TRBD1; length: 14; V: TRBV6-5; DNA: TGTGCCGCGGAATTCGGGACAGTAAATCAGCCCCAGCATTTT; CDR3: CAAEFGTVNQPQHF
size: .; J: TRBJ2-5; D: .; length: 15; V: TRBV5-1; DNA: TGCGCCAGCCTCCTAGCCGGCTCAGGAGGGGAGACCCAGTACTTC; CDR3: CASLLAGSGGETQYF
size: .; J: TRBJ2-3; D: TRBD1; length: 13; V: TRBV2; DNA: TGTGCCAGCTCGCCTAACAGGGGAGATACGCAGTATTTT; CDR3: CASSPNRGDTQYF
size: .; J: TRBJ2-2; D: TRBD1; length: 16; V: TRBV5-4; DNA: TGTGCCAGCAGCAGAGGGGACAGGCAAGCCACCGGGGAGCTGTTTTTT; CDR3: CASSRGDRQATGELFF
size: .; J: TRBJ2-1; D: TRBD1; length: 13; V: TRBV29-1; DNA: TGCAGCTCTTCGGGACAGGGGATCAATGAGCAGTTCTTC; CDR3: CSSSGQGINEQFF
size: .; J: TRBJ1-1; D: .; length: 13; V: TRBV5-1; DNA: TGCGCCAGCAGCCGTACAGTGAACACTGAAGCTTTCTTT; CDR3: CASSRTVNTEAFF
size: .; J: TRBJ2-5; D: .; length: 15; V: TRBV21-1; DNA: TGTGCCAGCAGCAAATTGCCCAGCGGGGGTGGCACCCAGTACTTC; CDR3: CASSKLPSGGGTQYF
size: .; J: TRBJ2-1; D: .; length: 14; V: TRBV11-2; DNA: TGTGCCAGCGGAATTGGGAGCGTGAACAATGAGCAGTTCTTC; CDR3: CASGIGSVNNEQFF
size: .; J: TRBJ1-5; D: .; length: 15; V: TRBV7-3; DNA: TGTGCCAGCAGCCAATCGGGTGCCCGCAATCAGCCCCAGCATTTT; CDR3: CASSQSGARNQPQHF
size: .; J: TRBJ1-4; D: TRBD1; length: 16; V: TRBV5-5; DNA: TGTGCCAGCAGCTTTTTGGGGACAGGGGTTAATGAAAAACTGTTTTTT; CDR3: CASSFLGTGVNEKLFF
size: .; J: TRBJ2-7; D: TRBD2; length: 15; V: TRBV6-5; DNA: TGTGCCAGCAGTTACTCGAGCGGGGGCTCCTACGAGCAGTACTTC; CDR3: CASSYSSGGSYEQYF
size: .; J: TRBJ1-4; D: .; length: 16; V: TRBV21-1; DNA: TGTGCCAGCAGCAGGGACAGGGGGCAGGCTAATGAAAAACTGTTTTTT; CDR3: CASSRDRGQANEKLFF
size: once; J: TRBJ1-1; D: TRBD1; length: 14; V: TRBV5-1; DNA: TGCGCCAGCAGCCGGGGACAGGGGAAGACTGAAGCTTTCTTT; CDR3: CASSRGQGKTEAFF
size: .; J: TRBJ2-1; D: TRBD2; length: 14; V: TRBV2; DNA: TGTGCCAGCATGCAGCTAGCGGGAGGTTCTGAGCAGTTCTTC; CDR3: CASMQLAGGSEQFF
size: .; J: TRBJ1-1; D: .; length: 15; V: TRBV27; DNA: TGTGCCAGCAGTTTACTCGGCCCCCCGGGTACTGAAGCTTTCTTT; CDR3: CASSLLGPPGTEAFF
size: .; J: TRBJ2-5; D: .; length: 16; V: TRBV7-3; DNA: TGTGCCAGCAGCTTAGTAAACGGACAGAACCAAGAGACCCAGTACTTC; CDR3: CASSLVNGQNQETQYF
size: .; J: TRBJ2-5; D: TRBD2; length: 17; V: TRBV7-8; DNA: TGTGCCAGCAGCCCGGGACTAGCGGGGGCCGGGCGGGAGACCCAGTACTTC; CDR3: CASSPGLAGAGRETQYF
size: .; J: TRBJ1-1; D: .; length: 14; V: TRBV28; DNA: TGTGCCAGCAGTTTGAGTCATTTGAACACTGAAGCTTTCTTT; CDR3: CASSLSHLNTEAFF
size: .; J: TRBJ1-2; D: .; length: 13; V: TRBV2; DNA: TGTGCCAGCACTTGGGGGGTATACTATGGCTACACCTTC; CDR3: CASTWGVYYGYTF